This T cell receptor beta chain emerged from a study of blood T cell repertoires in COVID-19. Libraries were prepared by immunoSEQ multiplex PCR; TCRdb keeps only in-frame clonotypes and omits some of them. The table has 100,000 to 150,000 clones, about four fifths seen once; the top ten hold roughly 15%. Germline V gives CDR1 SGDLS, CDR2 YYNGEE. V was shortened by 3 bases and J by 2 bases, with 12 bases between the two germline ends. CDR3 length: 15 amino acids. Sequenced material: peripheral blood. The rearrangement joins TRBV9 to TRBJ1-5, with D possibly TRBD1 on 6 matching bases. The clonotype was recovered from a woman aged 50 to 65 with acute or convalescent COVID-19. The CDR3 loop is CASSEGQLGNQPQHF. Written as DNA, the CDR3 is TGTGCCAGCAGCGAAGGACAGTTGGGCAATCAGCCCCAGCATTTT.